These 23 T cell receptor beta chains were all obtained from the same sample, sequenced in a study of cytomegalovirus exposure and HLA in healthy donors. Primers for the PCR totalled 60 Vbeta and 13 Jbeta. The table came from immunoSEQ multiplex PCR; TCRdb's copy has only in-frame clones and leaves some out. The profile shows more than 65,000 clones, 67% of them singletons. Input material: PBMCs. Receptors originate from a woman in her fifties or sixties in good health and CMV-seropositive.

The V gene is TRBV30, the J gene TRBJ1-4; no clear D. Germline V CDR1 and CDR2: GTSNPN, SVGIG (reference sequence). Trimming left V 3 bases short and J 0 bases short, with 8 bases between. CDR3 length: 14 amino acids. The CDR3 DNA reads TGTGCCTGGAGCAGACTCACAACTAATGAAAAACTGTTTTTT. This sequence encodes CAWSRLTTNEKLFF.

Only a few counts were recorded for this clone. V is TRBV7-9 and J is TRBJ1-1; 9 bases fit TRBD1. Germline V gene lookup returns CDR1 SEHNR and CDR2 FQNEAQ (reference sequence). Trimming cost V 6 bases and J 5 bases; bases outside gene matches: 10. This CDR3 region has 15 residues. The CDR3 DNA reads TGTGCCAGCAGGACCCCCGGGACAGGGAGGACTGAAGCTTTCTTT. This gives the protein CASRTPGTGRTEAFF.

The table lists this clone with a count of one. V gene TRBV7-2 combines with J gene TRBJ2-5; 10 nucleotides match TRBD2. The CDR3 contains 15 residues. Germline assignment: CDR1 SGHTA and CDR2 FQGNSA. Germline trimming cut 5 bases from V and 7 bases from J; bases unmatched to any gene: 10. CDR3 sequence (DNA): TGTGCCAGCAGCAGATCCGGGACTAGCGTTGCGACCCAGTACTTC. It encodes CASSRSGTSVATQYF.

The chain uses TRBV28 and TRBJ2-3, with a weak D call TRBD2 (6 bases). The germline gives CDR1 MDHEN, CDR2 SYDVKM. The CDR3 sequence is 16 residues long. V shed 2 bases and J shed 1 base, with 13 bases lying between them. Written as DNA, the CDR3 is TGTGCCAGCAGTTTAAGAGGCTGGAGGGGCACAGATACGCAGTATTTT. Residues: CASSLRGWRGTDTQYF.

The J gene is TRBJ1-3, the V gene TRBV15; 9 positions agree with TRBD1. The CDR3 runs 16 residues. V shed 0 bases and J 7 bases; nucleotides not matched to a gene: 7. Germline-derived CDR1 and CDR2 are LNHNV and YYDKDF (reference sequence). As DNA, the CDR3 is TGTGCCACCAGCAGAGATAAAGGGACAGGGTTTAACACCATATATTTT. Translating gives CATSRDKGTGFNTIYF.

Only a few counts were recorded for this clone. The chain is built from TRBV11-3 and TRBJ2-3; 9 nucleotides align to TRBD2. The J segment lost 1 base and the V segment lost 4 bases, leaving 6 bases of the junction unmatched. The CDR3 runs to 16 residues. Germline CDR1 is SGHNT and CDR2 is YENEEA. The CDR3, as DNA: TGTGCCAGCAGCTCCACCAAGCGGGGGGGCACAGATACGCAGTATTTT. This translates into CASSSTKRGGTDTQYF. Based on the CDR3 plus reference TRBV11-3 and TRBJ2-3, the full variable domain is EAGVVQSPRYKIIEKKQPVAFWCNPISGHNTLYWYLQNLGQGPELLIRYENEEAVDDSQLPKDRFSAERLKGVDSTLKIQPAELGDSAVYLCASSSTKRGGTDTQYFGPGTRLTVL.

The chain has TRBV6-1 and TRBJ1-3; 7 nucleotides match TRBD1. Looked up from germline, CDR1 is MNHNS and CDR2 is SASEGT. The CDR3 has 15 amino acids. J lost 8 bases, V lost 4 bases, and 11 bases had no gene match. The CDR3 here is CASSVRGQRSDTIYF. As DNA, the CDR3 is TGTGCCAGCAGTGTAAGGGGACAGCGGTCGGACACCATATATTTT.

This rearrangement joins TRBV5-6 to TRBJ1-6; no clear D gene. The CDR3 is 11 residues long. CDR1 and CDR2 (germline): SGHDT, YYEEEE. Trimming stripped 5 bases from V and 17 bases from J, with 14 bases between. The CDR3 DNA sequence: TGTGCCAGCAGTCTCGGAGAGGTTTTCCACTTT. It is translated as CASSLGEVFHF.

The chain combines TRBV25-1 with TRBJ2-2, with a possible D match to TRBD1 (6 bases). Deletions cut 8 bases from V and 6 bases from J, with 13 bases between. This CDR3 has 13 residues. CDR1 and CDR2 from the germline V gene are MGHDK and SYGVNS. CDR3 bases: TGTGCCAGCGGAGACAGGAGAGCCGGGGAGCTGTTTTTT. Translation gives CASGDRRAGELFF.

The chain is built from TRBV18 and TRBJ1-5; D might be TRBD1 (6 bases). CDR1 and CDR2 (germline): KGHSH, LQKENI. V lost 5 bases to trimming and J lost 3 bases, with 11 bases between them. The CDR3 is 14 residues long. The CDR3 region has the DNA TGTGCCAGCTCATCGAACAGGGACAATCAGCCCCAGCATTTT. This encodes CASSSNRDNQPQHF.

This clone has only a few counts. V and J are TRBV20-1 and TRBJ1-1; unclear D gene. Germline-derived CDR1 and CDR2 are DFQATT and SNEGSKA (reference sequence). Trimming removed 6 bases at V and 0 bases at J, with 5 bases between. The CDR3 is 11 amino acids. The CDR3 region is CSASLNTEAFF. In nucleotides, the CDR3 is TGCAGTGCGAGTTTGAACACTGAAGCTTTCTTT.

The table lists this clone with a count of one. The junction and the germline gene differ at one end; a read error may be behind it. CDR3 in amino acids: CSSSLWGIGGHQPQHF. CDR3 nucleotide sequence: TGTTCCAGCAGCTTATGGGGTATAGGGGGCCATCAGCCCCAGCATTTT. The V gene is TRBV7-9, the J gene TRBJ1-5; the match to TRBD1 covers 7 bases. The CDR3 consists of 16 residues. Germline CDR1 is SEHNR and CDR2 is FQNEAQ (reference sequence).

This chain joins TRBV5-1 and TRBJ2-6; weak D call: TRBD1 (6 bases). CDR3 length equals 15 residues. Trimming removed 2 bases at V and 2 bases at J, with 8 bases between. The germline gives CDR1 SGHRS, CDR2 YFSETQ. CDR3 in amino acids: CASSLGDTGANVLTF. The CDR3 DNA follows: TGCGCCAGCAGCTTAGGGGACACTGGGGCCAACGTCCTGACTTTC.

This clone has a handful of counts. At one end, the junction sequence differs from germline, possibly due to a read error. The chain has TRBV7-9 and TRBJ1-1, with a possible D match to TRBD1 (6 bases). The CDR3 totals 12 residues. CDR1 and CDR2 (germline): SEHNR, FQNEAQ (reference sequence). As DNA, the CDR3 is TGTTCCAGCAGGAAAGGGGGCACTGAAGCTTTCTTT. Translated, it gives CSSRKGGTEAFF.

This clone was found a few times. This chain links TRBV6-6 with TRBJ2-5; 12 bases match TRBD1. The CDR3 is 13 amino acids. CDR1 is MNHNY, CDR2 SVGAGI, per germline (reference sequence). V was pared by 7 bases and J by 8 bases, with 5 bases of the junction left unmatched. The CDR3 sequence: CASTQGQGATQYF. The CDR3 DNA sequence: TGTGCCAGCACCCAGGGACAGGGGGCTACCCAGTACTTC.

V and J are TRBV28 and TRBJ2-3; 11 nucleotides line up with TRBD2. This CDR3 has 15 amino acids. The V gene's germline CDR1 is MDHEN and CDR2 SYDVKM. V dropped 5 bases and J dropped 0; count of bases not matched to a gene: 1. CDR3 in DNA: TGTGCCAGCAGTGGGACTAGCGGCAGCACAGATACGCAGTATTTT. Its protein product is CASSGTSGSTDTQYF.

This sequence joins TRBV27 and TRBJ1-1; 7 positions agree with TRBD1. Trimming took 5 bases from V and 7 from J; bases not matched to a gene: 4. Germline CDR1 MNHEY, CDR2 SMNVEV (reference sequence). CDR3 length: 12 amino acids. CDR3 nucleotides: TGTGCCAGCAGTGAAAGGGACAGTGAAGCTTTCTTT. Translating it yields CASSERDSEAFF.

The V call is TRBV30, the J call TRBJ2-1; 8 bases align to TRBD2. Trimming at V came to 5 bases and at J to 5 bases, leaving 8 bases not matched to a gene. Germline values: CDR1 GTSNPN, CDR2 SVGIG (reference sequence). There are 14 residues in the CDR3. The CDR3 loop is CAWSIGGADNEQFF. CDR3 sequence (DNA): TGTGCCTGGTCCATCGGGGGGGCTGACAATGAGCAGTTCTTC. Using reference TRBV30 and TRBJ2-1 for the parts outside the CDR3, the full variable domain is SQTIHQWPATLVQPVGSPLSLECTVEGTSNPNLYWYRQAAGRGLQLLFYSVGIGQISSEVPQNLSASRPQDRQFILSSKKLLLSDSGFYLCAWSIGGADNEQFFGPGTRLTVL.

CDR3 in amino acids: CASSDPGVAKNIQYF. CDR3 nucleotides: TGCGCCAGCAGTGATCCGGGGGTAGCCAAAAACATTCAGTACTTC. The rearrangement uses TRBV10-1 and TRBJ2-4; TRBD2 is a possible D gene (6 bases). The germline gives CDR1 WNHNN, CDR2 SYGVQD (reference sequence). V was shortened by 3 bases and J by 0 bases, with 9 bases between the two germline ends. The CDR3 contains 15 residues.

V and J are TRBV4-1 and TRBJ2-3; 10 bases are shared with TRBD2. The ends lost 4 bases at V and 6 bases at J; junction bases unmatched: 4. Germline CDR1 is MGHRA and CDR2 is YSYEKL. This CDR3 spans 14 amino acids. In nucleotides, the CDR3 is TGCGCCAGCAGCCGAGCGGGGGGGACCGATACGCAGTATTTT. This encodes CASSRAGGTDTQYF.

The CDR3 sequence: CASSLAGTAAYEQYV. CDR3 DNA sequence: TGTGCCAGCAGCTTGGCGGGGACAGCAGCTTACGAGCAGTACGTC. The chain uses TRBV5-4 and TRBJ2-7; 7 nucleotides line up with TRBD1. CDR3 length: 15 amino acids. V was pared by 0 bases and J by 4 bases, with 7 bases of the junction left unmatched. The germline V gene has CDR1 SGHNT and CDR2 YYREEE (reference sequence).

The rearrangement uses TRBV12-5 and TRBJ2-1; TRBD2 agrees at 12 bases. The CDR3 is made up of 18 amino acids. Germline lookup yields CDR1 LGHNT and CDR2 FRNRAP. J was trimmed by 4 bases and V by 2 bases; bases with no gene match: 9. CDR3 in amino acids: CASGLRTSGAGGYNEQFF. CDR3 DNA: TGTGCTAGTGGTTTGAGGACTAGCGGGGCGGGGGGATACAATGAGCAGTTCTTC.

V usage is TRBV7-3 and J usage is TRBJ1-6, with D possibly TRBD1 on 5 matching bases. Germline V gene data show CDR1 as SGHTA and CDR2 as FQGTGA. Trimming left V 5 bases short and J 0 bases short, with 17 bases between. The CDR3 is 18 residues long. CDR3 in DNA: TGTGCCAGCAGCCCCCGGGGGGTGGGATGCTCCTATAATTCACCCCTCCACTTT. Its translation: CASSPRGVGCSYNSPLHF.